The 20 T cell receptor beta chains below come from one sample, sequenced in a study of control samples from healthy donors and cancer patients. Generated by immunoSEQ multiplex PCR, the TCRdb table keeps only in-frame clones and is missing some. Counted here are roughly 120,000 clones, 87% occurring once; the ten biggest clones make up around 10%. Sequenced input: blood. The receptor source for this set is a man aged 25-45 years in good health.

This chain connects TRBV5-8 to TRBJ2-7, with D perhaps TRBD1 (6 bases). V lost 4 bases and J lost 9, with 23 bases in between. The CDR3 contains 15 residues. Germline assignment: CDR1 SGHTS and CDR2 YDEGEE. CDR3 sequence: CASSPMTAPRGGQYF. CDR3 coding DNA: TGTGCCAGCAGCCCCATGACTGCCCCACGAGGGGGGCAGTACTTC.

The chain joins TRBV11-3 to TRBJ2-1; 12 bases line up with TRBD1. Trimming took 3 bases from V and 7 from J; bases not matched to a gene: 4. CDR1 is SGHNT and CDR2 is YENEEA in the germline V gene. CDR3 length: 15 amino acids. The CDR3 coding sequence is TGTGCCAGCAGCTTGGGACAGGGGGCGGTAAATGAGCAGTTCTTC. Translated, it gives CASSLGQGAVNEQFF.

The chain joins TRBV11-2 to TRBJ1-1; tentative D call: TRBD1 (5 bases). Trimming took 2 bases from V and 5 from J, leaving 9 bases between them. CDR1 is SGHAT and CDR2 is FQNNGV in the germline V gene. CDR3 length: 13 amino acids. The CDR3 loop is CASSLIRGTEAFF. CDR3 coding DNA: TGTGCCAGCAGCTTAATTCGGGGGACTGAAGCTTTCTTT.

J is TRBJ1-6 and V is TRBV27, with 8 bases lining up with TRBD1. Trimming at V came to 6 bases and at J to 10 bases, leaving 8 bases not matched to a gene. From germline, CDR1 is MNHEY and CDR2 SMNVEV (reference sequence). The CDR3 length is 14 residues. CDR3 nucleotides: TGTGCCAGCAGCGCGGACAGGGTCGGGTCACCCCTCCACTTT. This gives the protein CASSADRVGSPLHF.

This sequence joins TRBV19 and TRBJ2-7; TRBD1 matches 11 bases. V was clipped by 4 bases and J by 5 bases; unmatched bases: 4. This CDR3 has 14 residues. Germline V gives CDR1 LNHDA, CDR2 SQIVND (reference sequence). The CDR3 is CASSKGTGGHEQYF. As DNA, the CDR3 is TGTGCCAGTAGTAAGGGGACAGGGGGACACGAGCAGTACTTC.

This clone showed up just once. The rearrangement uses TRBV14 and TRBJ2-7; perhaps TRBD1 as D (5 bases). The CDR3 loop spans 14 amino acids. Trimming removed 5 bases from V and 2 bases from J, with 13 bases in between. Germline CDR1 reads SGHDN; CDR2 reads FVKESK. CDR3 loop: CASSSRTFPYEQYV. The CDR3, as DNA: TGTGCCAGCAGCTCACGGACATTTCCCTACGAGCAGTACGTC.

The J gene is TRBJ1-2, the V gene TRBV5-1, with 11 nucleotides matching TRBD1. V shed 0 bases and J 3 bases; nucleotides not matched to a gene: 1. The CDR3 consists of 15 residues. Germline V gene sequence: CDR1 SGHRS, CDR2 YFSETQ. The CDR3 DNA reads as TGCGCCAGCAGCTTGGAGGGACAGGGGGACTATGGCTACACCTTC. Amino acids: CASSLEGQGDYGYTF.

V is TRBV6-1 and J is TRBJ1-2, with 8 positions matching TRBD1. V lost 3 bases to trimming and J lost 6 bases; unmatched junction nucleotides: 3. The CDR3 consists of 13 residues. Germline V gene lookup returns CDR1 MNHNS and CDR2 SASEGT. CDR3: CASSDPRGHGYTF. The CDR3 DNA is TGTGCCAGCAGTGACCCCAGGGGGCATGGCTACACCTTC.

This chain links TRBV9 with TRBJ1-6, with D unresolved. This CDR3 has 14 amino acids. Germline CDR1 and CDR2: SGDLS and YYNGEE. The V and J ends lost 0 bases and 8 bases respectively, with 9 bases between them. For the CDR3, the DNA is TGTGCCAGCAGCGTAGGAAAGACCTATTCACCCCTCCACTTT. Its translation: CASSVGKTYSPLHF.

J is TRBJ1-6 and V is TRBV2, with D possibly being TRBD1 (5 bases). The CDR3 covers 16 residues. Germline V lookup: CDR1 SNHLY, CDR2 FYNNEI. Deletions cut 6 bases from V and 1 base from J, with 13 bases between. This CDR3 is CASRGGSESYNSPLHF. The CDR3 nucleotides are TGTGCCAGCAGGGGGGGGAGTGAGTCCTATAATTCACCCCTCCACTTT.

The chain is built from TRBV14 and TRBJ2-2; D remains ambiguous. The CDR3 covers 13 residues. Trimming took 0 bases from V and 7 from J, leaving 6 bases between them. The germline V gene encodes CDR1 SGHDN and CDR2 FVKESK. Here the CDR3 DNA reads TGTGCCAGCAGCCAAGATGCGCTCGGGGAGCTGTTTTTT. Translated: CASSQDALGELFF.

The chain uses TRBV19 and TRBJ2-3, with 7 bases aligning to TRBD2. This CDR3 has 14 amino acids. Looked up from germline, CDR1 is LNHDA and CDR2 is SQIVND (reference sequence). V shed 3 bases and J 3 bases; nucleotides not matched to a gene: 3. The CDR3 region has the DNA TGTGCCAGTAGTATGGGGGGGGGAACAGATACGCAGTATTTT. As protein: CASSMGGGTDTQYF.

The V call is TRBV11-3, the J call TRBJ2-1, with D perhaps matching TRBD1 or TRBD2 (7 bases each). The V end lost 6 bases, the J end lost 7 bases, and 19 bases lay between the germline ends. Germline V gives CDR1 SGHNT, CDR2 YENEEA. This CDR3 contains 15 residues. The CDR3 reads CASSSAGGAGNEQFF. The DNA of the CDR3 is TGTGCCAGCAGTTCGGCAGGGGGGGCTGGAAATGAGCAGTTCTTC.

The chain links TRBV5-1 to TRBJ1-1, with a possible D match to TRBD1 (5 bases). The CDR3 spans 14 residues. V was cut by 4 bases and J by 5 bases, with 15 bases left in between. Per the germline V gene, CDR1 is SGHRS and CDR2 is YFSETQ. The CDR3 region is CASSAGDGGTEAFF. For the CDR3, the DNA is TGCGCCAGCAGCGCAGGAGATGGGGGGACTGAAGCTTTCTTT. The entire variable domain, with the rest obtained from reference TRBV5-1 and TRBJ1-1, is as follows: KAGVTQTPRYLIKTRGQQVTLSCSPISGHRSVSWYQQTPGQGLQFLFEYFSETQRNKGNFPGRFSGRQFSNSRSEMNVSTLELGDSALYLCASSAGDGGTEAFFGQGTRLTVV.

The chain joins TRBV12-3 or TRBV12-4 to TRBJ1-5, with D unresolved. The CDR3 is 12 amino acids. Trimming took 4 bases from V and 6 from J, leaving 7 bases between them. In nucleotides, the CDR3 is TGTGCCAGCAGTTGGGATACTCAGCCCCAGCATTTT. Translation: CASSWDTQPQHF.

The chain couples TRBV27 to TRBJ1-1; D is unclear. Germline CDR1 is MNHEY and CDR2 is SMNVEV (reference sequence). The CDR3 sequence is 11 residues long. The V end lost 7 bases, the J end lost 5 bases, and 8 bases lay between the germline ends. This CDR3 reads CASTRGTEAFF. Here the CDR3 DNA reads TGTGCCAGCACCCGAGGGACTGAAGCTTTCTTT.

Here the CDR3 reads CASSWGSPNTEAFF. CDR3 sequence (DNA): TGCGCCAGCAGCTGGGGGTCACCGAACACTGAAGCTTTCTTT. This sequence joins TRBV5-1 and TRBJ1-1, with D perhaps matching TRBD1 (5 bases). CDR3 length equals 14 residues. Trimming left V 3 bases short and J 1 base short, with 10 bases between. The germline CDR1 and CDR2 sequences are SGHRS and YFSETQ.

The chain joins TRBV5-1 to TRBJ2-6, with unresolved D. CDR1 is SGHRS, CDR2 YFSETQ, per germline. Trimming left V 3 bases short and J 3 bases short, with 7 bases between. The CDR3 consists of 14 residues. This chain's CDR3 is CASSSPDGANVLTF. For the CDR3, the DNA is TGCGCCAGCAGCTCCCCCGATGGGGCCAACGTCCTGACTTTC.

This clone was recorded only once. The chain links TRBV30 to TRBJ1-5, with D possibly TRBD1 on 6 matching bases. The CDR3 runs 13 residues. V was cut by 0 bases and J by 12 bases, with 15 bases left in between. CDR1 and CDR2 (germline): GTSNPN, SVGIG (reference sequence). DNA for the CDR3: TGTGCCTGGAGTGTACAGGGTTCGATGCTCCAGCATTTT. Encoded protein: CAWSVQGSMLQHF.

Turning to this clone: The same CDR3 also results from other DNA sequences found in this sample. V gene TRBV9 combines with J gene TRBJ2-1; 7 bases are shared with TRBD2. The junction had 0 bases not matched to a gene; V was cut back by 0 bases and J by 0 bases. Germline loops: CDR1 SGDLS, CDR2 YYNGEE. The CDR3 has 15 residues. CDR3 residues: CASSVAGGSYNEQFF. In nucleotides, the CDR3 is TGTGCCAGCAGCGTAGCGGGGGGCTCCTACAATGAGCAGTTCTTC.